This TCR beta chain was obtained from a study of blood T cell repertoires in COVID-19. Study details: There were acute and convalescent COVID-19 samples, and they came from the United States, Italy and Spain. In each case, the material was cDNA or gDNA derived from T cells, B-cell-depleted T cells, or PBMCs.

Per the original data handling: Using reference gene primer amplification, nucleated cell counts were estimated. Clones were read by immunoSEQ multiplex PCR, and TCRdb kept only the in-frame ones, dropping some. V, J and clone size were drawn from that table, and D and trimming were deduced from the DNA. The sample yields about 200,000 clones, about 88% seen once. This clonotype originated in a woman aged 40 to 55 who had recovered from COVID-19. Sequencing used peripheral blood.

The CDR3 loop is CASSRGGYTF. In DNA, the CDR3 is TGTGCCAGTTCAAGAGGGGGCTACACCTTC. V and J are TRBV11-1 and TRBJ1-2; no reliable D call. The CDR3 loop spans 10 amino acids. Germline CDR1 SGHAT, CDR2 FQDESV (reference sequence). The ends were cut back, 9 bases at V and 8 bases at J, with 10 bases in the middle.